These T cell receptor beta chains were read from a single sample in a study of shared clonotypes between healthy human individuals. Libraries were prepared by immunoSEQ multiplex PCR; TCRdb keeps only in-frame clonotypes and omits some of them. The table has hundreds of thousands of clones, about 96% seen once. Sequenced sample: naive CD8+ T cells sorted from blood. These receptors were obtained from a woman aged 30 to 39 in good health. The CDR3 runs from the conserved cysteine through the conserved F or W. Each record gives: J gene, D gene, clone size, V gene, CDR3 protein, CDR3 DNA. D genes are given only for firm matches. Some rows mark clone size as missing; the rest say once, few, many or name a class of expanded clone.

j_call: TRBJ2-7; d_call: TRBD2; clone_size: NA; v_call: TRBV6-1; cdr3_aa: CASSPRTSGTYEQYF; cdr3_nt: TGTGCCAGCAGTCCAAGGACTAGCGGGACATACGAGCAGTACTTC
j_call: TRBJ2-6; d_call: TRBD1; clone_size: NA; v_call: TRBV29-1; cdr3_aa: CSVMGQGLTGANVLTF; cdr3_nt: TGCAGCGTGATGGGACAGGGGCTTACTGGGGCCAACGTCCTGACTTTC
j_call: TRBJ1-3; d_call: NA; clone_size: NA; v_call: TRBV27; cdr3_aa: CASSLGAPGNTIYF; cdr3_nt: TGTGCCAGCAGTTTAGGGGCTCCGGGAAACACCATATATTTT
j_call: TRBJ1-1; d_call: NA; clone_size: once; v_call: TRBV15; cdr3_aa: CATSYQGAPNTEAFF; cdr3_nt: TGTGCCACCAGCTACCAGGGTGCTCCTAACACTGAAGCTTTCTTT
j_call: TRBJ2-1; d_call: NA; clone_size: NA; v_call: TRBV30; cdr3_aa: CVGGAGVLYNEQFF; cdr3_nt: TGTGTCGGGGGAGCTGGCGTGCTCTACAATGAGCAGTTCTTC
j_call: TRBJ2-7; d_call: NA; clone_size: once; v_call: TRBV7-9; cdr3_aa: CASSSGSAGEQYF; cdr3_nt: TGTGCCAGCAGCTCCGGGTCCGCGGGGGAGCAGTACTTC
j_call: TRBJ2-3; d_call: TRBD1; clone_size: NA; v_call: TRBV7-9; cdr3_aa: CASSPGQGTDTQYF; cdr3_nt: TGTGCCAGCAGCCCCGGACAGGGAACAGATACGCAGTATTTT
j_call: TRBJ1-1; d_call: NA; clone_size: NA; v_call: TRBV19; cdr3_aa: CASSIEWGTEAFF; cdr3_nt: TGTGCCAGTAGTATAGAGTGGGGCACTGAAGCTTTCTTT
j_call: TRBJ2-3; d_call: NA; clone_size: NA; v_call: TRBV13; cdr3_aa: CASSLREGGTDTQYF; cdr3_nt: TGTGCCAGCAGCTTAAGAGAGGGGGGCACAGATACGCAGTATTTT
j_call: TRBJ2-6; d_call: NA; clone_size: NA; v_call: TRBV23-1; cdr3_aa: CASSQSPNPRSGANVLTF; cdr3_nt: TGCGCCAGCAGTCAATCACCGAACCCCCGCTCTGGGGCCAACGTCCTGACTTTC
j_call: TRBJ2-7; d_call: TRBD1; clone_size: NA; v_call: TRBV7-7; cdr3_aa: CASSLGPGTGLREQYF; cdr3_nt: TGTGCCAGCAGCTTAGGACCCGGGACAGGGCTACGCGAGCAGTACTTC
j_call: TRBJ1-4; d_call: TRBD1; clone_size: NA; v_call: TRBV28; cdr3_aa: CASKSGTGVEKLFF; cdr3_nt: TGTGCCAGCAAGAGTGGGACAGGGGTTGAAAAACTGTTTTTT
j_call: TRBJ2-2; d_call: NA; clone_size: once; v_call: TRBV29-1; cdr3_aa: CSARTENTGELFF; cdr3_nt: TGCAGCGCTAGGACAGAGAACACCGGGGAGCTGTTTTTT
j_call: TRBJ2-7; d_call: TRBD1; clone_size: NA; v_call: TRBV19; cdr3_aa: CASSNQGQYEQYF; cdr3_nt: TGTGCCAGTAGTAACCAGGGACAGTACGAGCAGTACTTC
j_call: TRBJ1-2; d_call: TRBD1; clone_size: NA; v_call: TRBV27; cdr3_aa: CASSFSGTGPYGYTF; cdr3_nt: TGTGCCAGCAGTTTTTCCGGGACAGGGCCGTATGGCTACACCTTC
j_call: TRBJ2-1; d_call: TRBD2; clone_size: NA; v_call: TRBV11-2; cdr3_aa: CASTLAGEGEQFF; cdr3_nt: TGTGCCAGCACACTAGCGGGAGAGGGTGAGCAGTTCTTC
j_call: TRBJ2-5; d_call: TRBD1; clone_size: NA; v_call: TRBV27; cdr3_aa: CASSPRDRGYETQYF; cdr3_nt: TGTGCCAGCAGTCCTCGGGACAGGGGGTACGAGACCCAGTACTTC
j_call: TRBJ2-1; d_call: NA; clone_size: NA; v_call: TRBV5-8; cdr3_aa: CASSLDVGDVNEQFF; cdr3_nt: TGTGCCAGCAGCTTGGATGTAGGGGACGTAAATGAGCAGTTCTTC
j_call: TRBJ2-5; d_call: NA; clone_size: NA; v_call: TRBV7-9; cdr3_aa: CASSLGHHQETQYF; cdr3_nt: TGTGCCAGCAGCTTAGGGCACCACCAAGAGACCCAGTACTTC
j_call: TRBJ2-1; d_call: TRBD1; clone_size: NA; v_call: TRBV4-1; cdr3_aa: CASSQPRTGRMANYNEQFF; cdr3_nt: TGCGCCAGCAGCCAACCAAGGACAGGACGGATGGCAAACTACAATGAGCAGTTCTTC
j_call: TRBJ2-3; d_call: TRBD2; clone_size: NA; v_call: TRBV14; cdr3_aa: CASSPGLATDTQYF; cdr3_nt: TGTGCCAGCAGCCCGGGACTAGCGACAGATACGCAGTATTTT
j_call: TRBJ1-5; d_call: NA; clone_size: NA; v_call: TRBV7-9; cdr3_aa: CASSLGPGAQHF; cdr3_nt: TGTGCCAGCAGCTTAGGGCCGGGGGCCCAGCATTTT